This passage covers 23 T cell receptor beta chains from one sample sequenced in a study of T cells in Graves' hyperthyroidism and ophthalmopathy. The source material, RNA transcripts, was used to amplify TCR beta CDR3 regions. HTBI primers were used for first-round RT-PCR of the TCR CDR3. TCRdb recomputed calls from the multiplex PCR reads with MiXCR, one row per CDR3 protein. The repertoire holds hundreds of thousands of distinct CDR3 sequences, with approximately 15% as singletons. The specimen sequenced was blood. These receptors came from a woman aged 60 to 75 with Graves' ophthalmopathy.

Regarding this clonotype: This sequence may be a read error, since a much larger clone differs from it by one base. The V and J genes are TRBV14 and TRBJ1-3; no clear D. This CDR3 comprises 15 residues. Trimming took off 4 bases at V and 2 bases at J, with 12 bases between the two ends. CDR1 SGHDN and CDR2 FVKESK come from the germline V gene. The CDR3 DNA is TGTGCCAGCAGCCCCCGACAATTAACTGGAAACACCATATATTTT. It yields the protein CASSPRQLTGNTIYF.

This clonotype was counted many times. The V call is TRBV3-1, the J call TRBJ2-7; 10 bases line up with TRBD2. This CDR3 has 18 residues. Losses at the gene ends were 0 bases for V and 5 bases for J; bases not matched to a gene: 13. In germline, CDR1 is LGHDT, CDR2 YNNKEL (reference sequence). Written as DNA, the CDR3 is TGTGCCAGCAGCCAAGAATACCCTTCCGGACTAGCGGACGACGAGCAGTACTTC. Translated, it gives CASSQEYPSGLADDEQYF.

This clonotype was recorded many times. The gene calls are TRBV5-1 and TRBJ1-1; D not resolved. The CDR3 length is 14 residues. The V and J ends lost 5 bases and 1 base respectively, with 12 bases between them. The germline V gene encodes CDR1 SGHRS and CDR2 YFSETQ. CDR3 DNA: TGCGCCAGCAGGTCTCGGACGGGGAACACTGAAGCTTTCTTT. Protein: CASRSRTGNTEAFF.

In its sample, this clonotype was seen many times. The genes are TRBV27 and TRBJ2-5, with TRBD2 matching over 7 bases. With 8 bases clipped from V and 3 bases from J, the junction kept 9 bases outside the gene matches. Germline-derived CDR1 and CDR2 are MNHEY and SMNVEV (reference sequence). The CDR3 has 14 amino acids. CDR3 amino acids: CASWGGGGKETQYF. The CDR3 DNA follows: TGTGCCAGCTGGGGGGGTGGGGGAAAAGAGACCCAGTACTTC.

The sample holds many counts of this clonotype. The chain carries TRBV13 and TRBJ2-3, with 7 bases fitting TRBD2. Trimming cost V 8 bases and J 5 bases; bases outside gene matches: 10. Germline V gives CDR1 PRHDT, CDR2 FYEKMQ (reference sequence). The CDR3 sequence is 14 residues long. CDR3 loop: CASQRRELRDTQYF. The CDR3 DNA reads TGTGCCAGCCAAAGGCGGGAGTTGAGAGATACGCAGTATTTT.

The gene calls are TRBV12-5 and TRBJ2-5, with D uncertain. Germline V lookup: CDR1 LGHNT, CDR2 FRNRAP. Trimming pared 4 bases from V and 4 bases from J, leaving 7 bases between. The CDR3 loop spans 12 amino acids. For the CDR3, the DNA is TGTGCTAGTGGTTCTACCTTAGAGACCCAGTACTTC. This encodes CASGSTLETQYF.

The chain couples TRBV28 to TRBJ2-6; D remains unclear. Germline V CDR1 and CDR2: MDHEN, SYDVKM. Trimming removed 4 bases at V and 0 bases at J, with 10 bases between. This CDR3 is built from 16 residues. CDR3 region: CASSSPPISGANVLTF. In DNA, the CDR3 is TGTGCCAGCAGTTCCCCGCCCATCTCTGGGGCCAACGTCCTGACTTTC. Using reference TRBV28 and TRBJ2-6 for the parts outside the CDR3, the full variable domain is DVKVTQSSRYLVKRTGEKVFLECVQDMDHENMFWYRQDPGLGLRLIYFSYDVKMKEKGDIPEGYSVSREKKERFSLILESASTNQTSMYLCASSSPPISGANVLTFGAGSRLTVL.

V gene TRBV12-3 or TRBV12-4 combines with J gene TRBJ1-4, with no clear D. There are 14 residues in the CDR3. Trimming cost V 4 bases and J 6 bases, with 12 bases left between them. The CDR3 coding sequence is TGTGCCAGCAGTTCCGCCGGACGGGATGAAAAACTGTTTTTT. Amino acids: CASSSAGRDEKLFF.

This clonotype was counted many times. The J gene is TRBJ2-5, the V gene TRBV20-1; 11 bases map to TRBD2. This CDR3 has 13 residues. Trimming removed 5 bases from V and 6 bases from J; junction bases left unmatched: 5. Germline V gene data show CDR1 as DFQATT and CDR2 as SNEGSKA (reference sequence). CDR3 loop: CSALAGGPKTQYF. The DNA of the CDR3 is TGCAGTGCTTTAGCGGGAGGGCCTAAGACCCAGTACTTC.

Many counts were recorded for this clonotype. This chain uses TRBV6-1 with TRBJ2-3; TRBD1 matches 11 bases. Trimming took 6 bases from V and 6 from J; bases not matched to a gene: 8. The germline V gene has CDR1 MNHNS and CDR2 SASEGT. CDR3 size: 15 residues. The CDR3 reads CASREGQGVVDTQYF. DNA of the CDR3: TGTGCCAGCAGGGAGGGACAGGGGGTCGTCGATACGCAGTATTTT.

This clonotype showed up many times. The chain employs TRBV6-1 and TRBJ2-7, with 8 bases identical to TRBD1. With V trimmed by 8 bases and J by 3 bases, 12 bases remained unmatched. The germline CDR1 and CDR2 sequences are MNHNS and SASEGT. The CDR3 is 15 residues long. CDR3 DNA: TGTGCCAGCCGCCTCGGTAGGACAGGGAACTACGAGCAGTACTTC. The encoded protein is CASRLGRTGNYEQYF.

This chain links TRBV6-2 or TRBV6-3 with TRBJ2-5, with 15 bases that match TRBD2. This CDR3 is built from 17 residues. Germline lookup yields CDR1 MNHEY and CDR2 SVGEGT. J was trimmed by 1 base and V by 6 bases; bases with no gene match: 6. The CDR3 sequence: CASRRTSGRAGQETQYF. The CDR3, as DNA: TGTGCCAGCAGACGGACTAGCGGGAGGGCGGGCCAAGAGACCCAGTACTTC.

On this clonotype: This clone may be a read error of a much larger clone one base away. CDR3 in amino acids: CAISEAGGPGNEQYF. In DNA form, the CDR3 reads TGTGCCATCAGTGAAGCGGGGGGGCCGGGTAATGAGCAGTACTTC. V and J are TRBV10-3 and TRBJ2-7; 10 bases fit TRBD2. J was trimmed by 7 bases and V by 3 bases; bases with no gene match: 9. CDR1 is ENHRY and CDR2 is SYGVKD in the germline V gene. The CDR3 length is 15 residues.

Many counts were recorded for this clonotype. The chain is built from TRBV5-1 and TRBJ2-7; D is uncertain. The CDR3 runs 11 residues. The germline V gene encodes CDR1 SGHRS and CDR2 YFSETQ. Trimming took 5 bases from V and 7 from J, leaving 10 bases between them. As DNA, the CDR3 is TGCGCCAGCAGGCAGGAAGCAGAGCAGTACTTC. Translating it yields CASRQEAEQYF.

The V gene is TRBV28, the J gene TRBJ1-1; D remains ambiguous. Between the trimmed V and J ends, which lost 6 bases and 1 base, there was a span of 12 bases. Germline V gene data show CDR1 as MDHEN and CDR2 as SYDVKM. The length of the CDR3 is 14 residues. CDR3 region: CASRVHAPNTEAFF. CDR3 bases: TGTGCCAGCAGGGTGCACGCCCCGAACACTGAAGCTTTCTTT.

This clonotype turned up a few times. The V gene is TRBV28, the J gene TRBJ1-4; D might be TRBD1 (5 bases). Germline V CDR1 and CDR2: MDHEN, SYDVKM. This CDR3 is built from 18 residues. Trimming pared 8 bases from V and 8 bases from J, leaving 30 bases between. The CDR3 loop is CASRALRAGSVGREKLFF. DNA for the CDR3: TGTGCCAGCCGGGCCCTACGGGCCGGAAGCGTGGGGCGAGAAAAACTGTTTTTT.

A note on this clonotype: A read error may be the cause here, since a much bigger clone is one base away. This chain joins TRBV6-1 and TRBJ2-7; 7 positions match TRBD2. The V gene end was trimmed by 5 bases and the J gene end by 4 bases; junction bases not matched to a gene: 14. The CDR3 consists of 16 residues. Germline CDR1 and CDR2: MNHNS and SASEGT. The CDR3 bases are TGTGCCAGCAGTCCCCGTGGGGGGGTGACTATTTACGAGCAGTACTTC. It translates to CASSPRGGVTIYEQYF.

This clonotype was seen many times. The V call is TRBV9, the J call TRBJ2-2; tentatively, D is TRBD2 (6 bases). V lost 7 bases and J lost 5, with 12 bases in between. CDR1 and CDR2 (germline): SGDLS, YYNGEE. The CDR3 length is 13 residues. As DNA, the CDR3 is TGTGCCAGCGCTTTGAGCGGGACCGGGGAGCTGTTTTTT. Its protein product is CASALSGTGELFF.

The rearrangement links TRBV5-1 to TRBJ2-3, with D hard to call. V was cut by 7 bases and J by 1 base, with 13 bases left in between. The CDR3 extends over 14 amino acids. Germline-derived CDR1 and CDR2 are SGHRS and YFSETQ. In DNA, the CDR3 is TGCGCCAGCTTGGACCCCGCCGGCACAGATACGCAGTATTTT. This gives the protein CASLDPAGTDTQYF.

This clonotype was recorded at least ten times. Written as DNA, the CDR3 is TGTGCCAGCAGCCCAGACACCTCCTACAATGAGCAGTTCTTC. Amino acids: CASSPDTSYNEQFF. The gene calls are TRBV7-2 and TRBJ2-1; the D is unclear. V dropped 5 bases and J dropped 0 bases, with 8 bases sitting between them. Germline CDR1 reads SGHTA; CDR2 reads FQGNSA. This CDR3 region has 14 residues.

This clonotype was observed a few times. V is TRBV3-1 and J is TRBJ2-1; 9 nucleotides line up with TRBD2. Germline CDR1 is LGHDT and CDR2 is YNNKEL (reference sequence). V lost 3 bases to trimming and J lost 9 bases; unmatched junction nucleotides: 6. The CDR3 runs 14 residues. The CDR3 DNA reads TGTGCCAGCAGCCATCACGAGCGGGGGGTTGAGCAGTTCTTC. Its translation: CASSHHERGVEQFF.

This clonotype was seen repeatedly, ten times or more. The chain joins TRBV3-1 to TRBJ2-7, with TRBD1 matching over 7 bases. Trimming at V came to 4 bases and at J to 3 bases, leaving 3 bases not matched to a gene. The CDR3 has 13 residues. Germline V gives CDR1 LGHDT, CDR2 YNNKEL (reference sequence). This CDR3 reads CASSLRTGYEQYF. Written as DNA, the CDR3 is TGTGCCAGCAGCCTACGGACAGGCTACGAGCAGTACTTC.

This clonotype appeared a few times. This CDR3 is CASSKTPNYGYTF. For the CDR3, the DNA is TGCGCCAGCAGCAAAACACCAAACTATGGCTACACCTTC. The gene calls are TRBV5-1 and TRBJ1-2, with no clear D. The V gene's germline CDR1 is SGHRS and CDR2 YFSETQ. The V end was cut by 4 bases, the J end by 2 bases, with 9 bases between. The CDR3 sequence is 13 residues long.